A selection of T cell receptor beta chains follows, all from one sample in a study of beta chain features in type 1 diabetes. The data were produced by immunoSEQ multiplex PCR, yet TCRdb's version contains in-frame clones alone and is incomplete. The table shows over 500,000 clones, with around a sixth occurring only once. The sample comprised naive CD4+ T cells from blood. The source of these receptors is a man aged 18 to 30 in good health. Both conserved end residues are part of each CDR3. The D gene is left open where the match is weak. Expanded clones get a size class; other rows say once, few or many, or leave the size out.

j_call d_call clone_size v_call cdr3_aa cdr3_nt
TRBJ2-3 - - TRBV27 CASRVTDTQYF TGTGCCAGCAGGGTAACAGATACGCAGTATTTT
TRBJ2-5 - - TRBV5-6 CASTRPYQETQYF TGTGCCAGCACCAGACCCTACCAAGAGACCCAGTACTTC
TRBJ2-5 - - TRBV10-3 CATGQGREGYQETQYF TGTGCCACCGGACAGGGACGGGAGGGGTACCAAGAGACCCAGTACTTC
TRBJ2-7 - few TRBV5-1 CASSSGGGVWMNEQYF TGCGCCAGCAGTTCTGGAGGCGGGGTATGGATGAACGAGCAGTACTTC
TRBJ2-2 - few TRBV11-2 CASSLLAATGELFF TGTGCCAGCAGCTTACTAGCTGCCACCGGGGAGCTGTTTTTT
TRBJ2-5 TRBD1 - TRBV7-2 CASTFNRGRMETQYF TGTGCCAGCACGTTCAACAGGGGTCGGATGGAGACCCAGTACTTC
TRBJ2-3 - - TRBV28 CASSLSQPGTSYF TGTGCCAGCAGTTTAAGTCAACCGGGGACCTCGTATTTT
TRBJ1-2 TRBD1 - TRBV7-6 CASSPNRGGYTF TGTGCCAGCAGCCCAAACAGGGGTGGCTACACCTTC
TRBJ2-7 TRBD1 - TRBV18 CASSPSGTAYEQYF TGTGCCAGCTCACCTTCCGGGACAGCCTACGAGCAGTACTTC
TRBJ1-1 TRBD1 - TRBV2 CASRKDRGLTEAFF TGTGCCAGCAGGAAAGACAGGGGGCTCACTGAAGCTTTCTTT
TRBJ2-7 - few TRBV4-3 CASSTDSGSYEQYF TGCGCCAGCAGCACGGACAGTGGCTCCTACGAGCAGTACTTC
TRBJ1-2 TRBD1 once TRBV7-9 CASRATGAGYGYTF TGTGCCAGCAGGGCGACAGGGGCGGGGTATGGCTACACCTTC
TRBJ1-2 TRBD1 - TRBV28 CASSFPGQGNYGYTF TGTGCCAGCAGTTTCCCCGGACAGGGGAACTATGGCTACACCTTC
TRBJ2-2 - - TRBV6-1 CASSEITGNTGELFF TGTGCCAGCAGTGAAATAACGGGTAACACCGGGGAGCTGTTTTTT
TRBJ1-5 - few TRBV6-6 CASAGGDQPQHF TGTGCCAGCGCAGGTGGAGATCAGCCCCAGCATTTT
TRBJ1-2 - - TRBV6-1 CASRALYGYTF TGTGCCAGCAGGGCCCTCTATGGCTACACCTTC
TRBJ2-7 TRBD2 - TRBV28 CASRLGGGSHEQYF TGTGCCAGCCGGCTCGGGGGGGGCAGCCACGAGCAGTACTTC
TRBJ2-1 - - TRBV7-2 CASSPPLMNNEQFF TGTGCCAGCAGCCCTCCCTTGATGAACAATGAGCAGTTCTTC
TRBJ2-7 - - TRBV5-4 CASSLDRTQGEQYF TGTGCCAGCAGCCTCGACAGGACCCAGGGAGAGCAGTACTTC
TRBJ2-2 - few TRBV14 CASSQAGRTGELFF TGTGCCAGCAGCCAAGCTGGACGCACCGGGGAGCTGTTTTTT
TRBJ2-3 - few TRBV30 CAWSVPDTQYF TGTGCCTGGAGTGTTCCAGATACGCAGTATTTT
TRBJ1-2 - few TRBV4-3 CASSLHGGQRGGGYTF TGCGCCAGCAGCCTCCATGGTGGGCAGCGAGGAGGTGGCTACACCTTC
TRBJ1-6 TRBD1 few TRBV5-4 CASSFQTGSNSPLHF TGTGCCAGCAGCTTCCAGACAGGGAGTAATTCACCCCTCCACTTT
TRBJ1-6 - - TRBV5-1 CASSGRTGVGSPLHF TGCGCCAGCAGCGGACGGACGGGTGTTGGTTCACCCCTCCACTTT
TRBJ1-5 - - TRBV25-1 CASSVPTTGNNQPQHF TGTGCCAGCAGTGTCCCCACGACGGGGAACAATCAGCCCCAGCATTTT
TRBJ2-2 - few TRBV6-1 CASSEQANTGELFF TGTGCCAGCAGTGAACAGGCGAACACCGGGGAGCTGTTTTTT
TRBJ2-7 TRBD1 - TRBV4-2 CASSREGQDYEQYF TGTGCCAGCAGCCGAGAGGGACAGGACTACGAGCAGTACTTC
TRBJ2-3 - - TRBV10-3 CAISSASDTPYF TGTGCCATCAGTTCAGCGTCAGATACGCCCTATTTT
TRBJ1-4 TRBD1 - TRBV7-9 CASSWTGSAEKLFF TGTGCCAGCAGCTGGACAGGGTCCGCTGAAAAACTGTTTTTT
TRBJ2-3 - - TRBV5-1 CASSLQGTDTQYF TGCGCCAGCAGCTTACAGGGAACAGATACGCAGTATTTT
TRBJ2-5 - - TRBV19 CASSIRGLQETQYF TGTGCCAGTAGTATCCGGGGGCTCCAAGAGACCCAGTACTTC
TRBJ1-1 - few TRBV28 CASSLGGFTEAFF TGTGCCAGCAGTTTAGGGGGTTTTACTGAAGCTTTCTTT
TRBJ2-1 - - TRBV6-5 CAGTLNEQFF TGTGCCGGAACCCTCAATGAGCAGTTCTTC
TRBJ2-4 TRBD2 few TRBV9 CASSPRGGMLKNIQYF TGTGCCAGCAGCCCCCGGGGGGGAATGCTAAAAAACATTCAGTACTTC
TRBJ2-2 TRBD1 - TRBV7-8 CASSKNTGQGPGELFF TGTGCCAGCAGCAAAAACACGGGACAGGGGCCCGGGGAGCTGTTTTTT
TRBJ2-7 - - TRBV5-1 CASSLDRVGYEQYF TGCGCCAGCAGCTTGGACAGGGTAGGCTACGAGCAGTACTTC
TRBJ2-2 TRBD1 few TRBV4-3 CASSQAPWTGNTGELFF TGCGCCAGCAGCCAAGCGCCTTGGACAGGGAACACCGGGGAGCTGTTTTTT
TRBJ2-3 - few TRBV6-6 CASSWEGKSTDTQYF TGTGCCAGCAGTTGGGAAGGGAAGAGCACAGATACGCAGTATTTT
TRBJ1-1 - - TRBV19 CASIRQMNTEAFF TGTGCCAGTATAAGACAGATGAACACTGAAGCTTTCTTT
TRBJ2-3 TRBD2 few TRBV27 CASSFSGRRGTDTQYF TGTGCCAGCAGTTTTAGCGGGAGACGGGGCACAGATACGCAGTATTTT
TRBJ2-4 - - TRBV14 CASSHGTSIAKNIQYF TGTGCCAGCAGCCACGGGACCTCGATAGCCAAAAACATTCAGTACTTC
TRBJ1-1 TRBD1 few TRBV7-2 CASSLAGQMNTEAFF TGTGCCAGCAGCTTAGCGGGACAGATGAACACTGAAGCTTTCTTT
TRBJ2-7 - - TRBV19 CASSAQGVGDEQYF TGTGCCAGTAGTGCCCAGGGTGTTGGGGACGAGCAGTACTTC
TRBJ2-7 - many TRBV28 CASSSGGDLGTF TGTGCCAGCAGTTCCGGAGGTGACCTAGGAACATTC
TRBJ2-1 - - TRBV11-3 CASSSVGQSSYNEQFF TGTGCCAGCAGCTCCGTCGGGCAGAGCTCCTACAATGAGCAGTTCTTC
TRBJ1-5 TRBD1 - TRBV28 CASSFLGQTNQPQHF TGTGCCAGCAGTTTCCTGGGACAGACCAATCAGCCCCAGCATTTT
TRBJ2-3 TRBD1 - TRBV7-2 CASSSRQGVTYF TGTGCCAGCAGCTCTCGACAGGGGGTAACGTATTTT
TRBJ2-7 - few TRBV11-3 CASSTTLSSYEQYF TGTGCCAGCAGCACGACACTGTCCTCCTACGAGCAGTACTTC
TRBJ2-1 - - TRBV29-1 CSVAPRTNEQFF TGCAGCGTTGCGCCCCGTACAAATGAGCAGTTCTTC